This TCR beta chain is from a study of shared clonotypes between healthy human individuals (dated by TCRdb to between 2020 and 2021). For the wider study: Three men and a couple of women, aged 18 to 49 years, made up the cohort. For each donor, CD4 naive and CD4 memory were each run on three plates, CD8 naive on two plates, and CD8 memory on one plate. Per donor, leukapheresis produced somewhere between about 0.9 and 9 billion PBMCs. The study deeply sequenced blood TCR repertoires of five healthy adults to estimate repertoire size and the extent of clonotype sharing between individuals. Different laboratories and diverse techniques were used to prepare libraries and sequence TCR repertoires, to increase sequencing depth and limit assay-specific biases.

In its sample, this clone was seen a few times. No antigen is known for it. Nothing much larger sits one base from this clone, and base qualities are not available. On the study overall, not on this receptor specifically: Rarefaction of sorted-subset datasets indicated incomplete sequencing despite the large sequencing depth. Pairwise subsampling led to the expectation that sequencing depth would affect the degree of clonotype sharing among donors. Naive subsets generally had larger estimated clonotype richness than memory subsets. Clonotypes shared by all four sorted-subset donors showed higher generation probabilities than non-shared clonotypes. Across four donors, approximately 5% of naive CD4, around 3.5% of naive CD8, 2.3% of memory CD4, and 0.3% to 0.45% of memory CD8 clonotypes were shared. The genetic and exposure-history diversity represented was limited by the small number of donors. Sampling was restricted to blood, and TCR repertoires in tissue are likely to differ from TCR repertoires in blood.

CDR1 and CDR2 were assigned from the germline V gene (reference sequence) as LNHDA and SQIVND. V was cut back by 4 bases and J by 1 base, leaving a gap of 7 bases between them. Reading from cysteine to phenylalanine, the CDR3 counts 13 amino acids. Solely the CDR3 DNA is kept, with 39 bases framed from the first base. The donors were healthy, HIV-negative adults who had no recently reported acute infections or vaccinations. Only Caucasian adults living in Nashville, Tennessee, USA were represented among the donors. CD4+ T cells were enriched through magnetic negative selection, after which naive cells were positively selected on CD45RA and the remaining negative fraction served as the memory subset. Blood was obtained by leukapheresis, after which PBMCs were separated by Ficoll-Histopaque density gradient centrifugation and cryopreserved in liquid nitrogen vapor phase. Analytical flow cytometry was used to check the purity and quantity of every magnetically sorted T cell population. From each sorted fraction, genomic DNA was isolated and quantified by UV absorbance on a Nanodrop 2000c.

Using the deep immunoSEQ assay, TCR CDR3 regions were amplified from genomic DNA by multiplex PCR. Genomic DNA extracted from each cell subset was distributed evenly over all wells of several immunoSEQ 96-well plates, and each plate served as one replicate. For sorted subsets, each replicate PCR was loaded with approximately 190 ng genomic DNA, equivalent to about 33,000 T cell genomes. Purified libraries were measured with a Qubit 3.0 fluorometer, size-checked on a Bioanalyzer 2100, and measured again with the KAPA Library Quantification kit. Each immunoSEQ 96-well plate was sequenced on its own single-read 150-cycle Illumina NextSeq 550 flow cell. As for the original processing: Because the immunoSEQ output held only junctional sequences and lacked quality scores, the filtering could not match the filtering applied to full-length reads. Sequences were annotated with PyIR, a Python wrapper for IgBLAST v1.9, and V/J genes and CDR3 were assigned using IMGT germline references. Any read was removed if the V/J assignment was weak (E-value above 1e-6), the CDR3 was missing, or the read contained stop codons, out-of-frame junctions, or ambiguous translated residues. V3J clonotypes were defined as sequences sharing an identical inferred V gene, J gene, and CDR3 amino acid sequence. Percentage overlap between repertoires was calculated by dividing the number of shared unique clonotypes by the size of the smaller repertoire. Richness of each repertoire was evaluated using RTK rarefaction, the Chao1 estimator, and Recon v2.1 estimates of unobserved clonotypes. For all TCRbeta clonotypes obtained by the gDNA method from four donors, generation probabilities were computed with OLGA. Entries here come from immuneACCESS through TCRdb and include only in-frame sequences with V and J called. Some clones fail to appear in such tables; in the studies checked, an unresolved V gene covers under half of the shortfall, and the cause of the remainder is unknown. The DNA gave D and trimming, while V, J and clone size come from that table. Present in this sample are 2,500,000 or so clones, 80% to 95% of which were seen just once. The top ten clones comprise approximately 0.36% of the sample.

This receptor chain uses TRBV19 and TRBJ1-1; the D gene cannot be resolved reliably. The source material was naive CD4+ T cells from PBMCs. The meaning of the sample's cell subset or site label: CD45RA+ positively selected. The TCR was taken from a young man in good health. Some clones in this sample may be carry-over from other donors' samples. The CDR3 here reads CASSKQANTEAFF. DNA sequence: TGTGCCAGTAGTAAACAAGCGAACACTGAAGCTTTCTTT.